This T cell receptor beta chain derives from a study of cytomegalovirus exposure and HLA in healthy donors. Findings and limits, study-wide: The CMV antigen specificity of a few CMV-associated chains was confirmed through in vitro analysis. The sole available immune exposure information was CMV serostatus. Later, TCR association rates were found to vary by HLA locus, highest for DRB1 and lowest for HLA-C.

V gave up 10 bases and J gave up 9 bases; unmatched junction bases: 15. The CDR3 sequence is 14 residues long. The germline V gene has CDR1 ENHRY and CDR2 SYGVKD. In regard to this clone: No antigen is known for it.

60 Vbeta and 13 Jbeta primers were used in PCR. Original data processing: Tens of millions of unique TCR beta chains, about 11 million of them shared, were counted by a later analysis. Here immunoSEQ multiplex PCR was the method, and the copy in TCRdb shows in-frame clones only, minus some. V and J calls and clone size follow that table, whereas D and trimming were derived from the DNA. The top ten hold roughly 0.45% of the sample, which has roughly 240,000 clones, more than 70% seen once. The specimen sequenced was PBMCs. V and J are TRBV10-3 and TRBJ2-1; TRBD1 aligns across 7 bases. The source of this sequence is a boy aged 5-17 years in good health and CMV-seronegative. CDR3 sequence reads: CATVPGQRRSEQFF. The CDR3 nucleotides are TGTGCCACCGTTCCGGGACAGCGTCGTTCTGAGCAGTTCTTC.